Sequencing of this TCR beta chain was carried out in a study of tumor and adjacent non-tumor tissue in lung cancer. From its first to its last residue, the CDR3 has 12 amino acids. Germline assignment: CDR1 SGHAT and CDR2 FQNNGV. Regarding the study as a whole: Top 100 clones took a larger repertoire share in normal lung.

Comment on this clonotype: Its antigen remains unidentified. No conserved phenylalanine or tryptophan ends this CDR3, so it is likely a read error. The limits of the CDR3 on the DNA are not certain, so only TCRdb's listed CDR3 is given.

Three rounds of nested PCR, following a modified ARM-PCR protocol, produced the TCRbeta library. MiXCR, run by TCRdb on the multiplex PCR reads, gives a single entry per CDR3 protein. Of about 200,000 distinct CDR3 sequences listed, 71% are singletons. No cell sorting was done before RNA was extracted from the tissue. Chemotherapy-naive patients with new lung cancer underwent thoracic surgery in China, August–November 2014. The V gene is TRBV11-2, the J gene TRBJ2-5. The receptor was isolated from a man aged 60 to 75 with non-small cell lung cancer. Sample: lung tumor tissue. This chain's CDR3 is CASSSQQETQYI.